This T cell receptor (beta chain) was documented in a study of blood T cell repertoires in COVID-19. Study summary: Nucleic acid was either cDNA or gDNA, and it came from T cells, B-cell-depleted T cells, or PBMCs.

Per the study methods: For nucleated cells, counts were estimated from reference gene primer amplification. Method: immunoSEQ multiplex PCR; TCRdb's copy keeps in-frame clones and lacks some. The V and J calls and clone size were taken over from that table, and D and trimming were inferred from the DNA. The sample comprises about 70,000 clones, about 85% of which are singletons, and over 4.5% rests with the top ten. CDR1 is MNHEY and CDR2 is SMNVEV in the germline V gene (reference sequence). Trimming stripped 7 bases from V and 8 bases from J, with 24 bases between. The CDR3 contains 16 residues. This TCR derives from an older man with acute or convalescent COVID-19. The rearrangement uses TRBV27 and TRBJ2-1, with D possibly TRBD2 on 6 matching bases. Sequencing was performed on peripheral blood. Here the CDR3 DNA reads TGTGCCAGCAAAAGTCGGGCGGGGCCGAAGTACGATGAGCAGTTCTTC. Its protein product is CASKSRAGPKYDEQFF.